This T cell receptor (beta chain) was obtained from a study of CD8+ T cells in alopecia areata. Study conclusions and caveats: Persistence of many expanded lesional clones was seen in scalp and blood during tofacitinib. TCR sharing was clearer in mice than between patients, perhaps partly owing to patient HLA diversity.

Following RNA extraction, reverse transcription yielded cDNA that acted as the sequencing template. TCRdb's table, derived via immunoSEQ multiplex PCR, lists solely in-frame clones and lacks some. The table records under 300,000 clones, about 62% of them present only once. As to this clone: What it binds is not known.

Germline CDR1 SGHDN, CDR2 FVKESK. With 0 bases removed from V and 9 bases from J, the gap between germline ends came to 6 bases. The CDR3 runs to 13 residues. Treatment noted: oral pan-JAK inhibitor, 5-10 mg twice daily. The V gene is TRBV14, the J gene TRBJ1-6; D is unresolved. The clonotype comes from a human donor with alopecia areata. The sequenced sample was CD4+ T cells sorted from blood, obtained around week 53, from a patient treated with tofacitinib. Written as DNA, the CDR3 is TGTGCCAGCAGCCAAGATCTCGTTTCACCCCTCCACTTT. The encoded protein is CASSQDLVSPLHF.